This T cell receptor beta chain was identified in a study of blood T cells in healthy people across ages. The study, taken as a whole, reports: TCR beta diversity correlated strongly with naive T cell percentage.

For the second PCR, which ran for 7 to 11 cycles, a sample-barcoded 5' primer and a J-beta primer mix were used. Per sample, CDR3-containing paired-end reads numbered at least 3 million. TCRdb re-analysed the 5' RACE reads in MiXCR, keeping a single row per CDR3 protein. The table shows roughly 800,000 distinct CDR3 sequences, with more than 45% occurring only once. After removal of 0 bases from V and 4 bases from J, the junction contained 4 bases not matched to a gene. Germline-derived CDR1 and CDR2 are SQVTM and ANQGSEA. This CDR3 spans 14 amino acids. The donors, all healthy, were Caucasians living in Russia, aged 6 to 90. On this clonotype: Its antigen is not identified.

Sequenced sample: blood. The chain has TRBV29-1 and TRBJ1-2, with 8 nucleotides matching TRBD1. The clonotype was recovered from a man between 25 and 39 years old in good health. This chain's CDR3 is CSVEEGTGGYGYTF. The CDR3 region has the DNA TGCAGCGTTGAAGAGGGGACAGGAGGCTATGGCTACACCTTC. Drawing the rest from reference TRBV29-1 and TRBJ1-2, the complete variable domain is SAVISQKPSRDICQRGTSLTIQCQVDSQVTMMFWYRQQPGQSLTLIATANQGSEATYESGFVIDKFPISRPNLTFSTLTVSNMSPEDSSIYLCSVEEGTGGYGYTFGSGTRLTVV.